This entry describes one T cell receptor beta chain. Its antigen is not known. Sequencing was performed with immunoSEQ multiplex PCR; in TCRdb, only in-frame clones are kept and a portion is missing. This sample yields about 9,500 clones, of which 80% to 95% are seen a single time; more than 7.5% belongs to the top ten. The germline gives CDR1 SGHDT, CDR2 YYEEEE. V dropped 4 bases and J dropped 9; count of bases not matched to a gene: 13. The CDR3 runs 16 residues. Time point of the sample: approximately ten-day in vitro stimulation with candidate neoantigen peptide 3. A roughly nine-day in vitro culture was run per each of seven reactive peptides. This sample is drawn from a study of PD-1 blockade in mismatch repair-deficient tumors. General observations from the study: About 5% of the 142 peptide-expanded blood TCRs were also found in tumor.

This sample comprised cells cultured in vitro, obtained from a patient treated with pembrolizumab. This receptor was taken from an adult with mismatch repair-deficient cancer. The chain combines TRBV5-6 with TRBJ2-3, with TRBD1 identical over 11 bases. This chain's CDR3 is CASSAQTGTGGRTQYF. As DNA, the CDR3 is TGTGCCAGCAGCGCACAAACCGGGACAGGGGGGAGGACGCAGTATTTT.